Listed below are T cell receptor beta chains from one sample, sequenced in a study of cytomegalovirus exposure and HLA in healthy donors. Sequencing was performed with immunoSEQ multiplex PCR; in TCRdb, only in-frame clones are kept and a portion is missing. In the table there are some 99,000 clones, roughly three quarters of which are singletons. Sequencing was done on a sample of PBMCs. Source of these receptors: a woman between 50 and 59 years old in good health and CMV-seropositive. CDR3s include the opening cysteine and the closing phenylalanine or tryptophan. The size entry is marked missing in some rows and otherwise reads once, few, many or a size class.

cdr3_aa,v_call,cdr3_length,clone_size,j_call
CASRPLSYNEQFF,TRBV7-9,13,NA,TRBJ2-1
CASSVFRGTYNEQFF,TRBV9,15,NA,TRBJ2-1
CAGLTDSGANVLTF,TRBV2,14,once,TRBJ2-6
CASSLRRGTDSNQPQHF,TRBV7-7,17,NA,TRBJ1-5
CASISDPGHFGQGENTGELFF,TRBV19,21,NA,TRBJ2-2
CATSSGGDNEQFF,TRBV10-3,13,NA,TRBJ2-1
CASSFRQGNTEAFF,TRBV7-2,14,once,TRBJ1-1
CASSFGLSYEQYF,TRBV7-2,13,NA,TRBJ2-7
CSAFSQGTQYF,TRBV20-1,11,NA,TRBJ2-3
CASSTQGNQPQHF,TRBV19,13,NA,TRBJ1-5
CASSLDRAKHEQYF,TRBV7-9,14,NA,NA
CSVEQGVNYGYTF,TRBV29-1,13,few,TRBJ1-2
CASSLGDRVRRETQYF,TRBV5-1,16,NA,TRBJ2-5
CASRGEGYEQYF,TRBV27,12,NA,TRBJ2-7
CASSDLGGAKNTEAFF,TRBV7-8,16,NA,TRBJ1-1
CASSVTGVGNTIYF,TRBV5-6,14,NA,TRBJ1-3
CASSPTGNEQFF,TRBV18,12,NA,TRBJ2-1
CASSRTAGNTIYF,TRBV18,13,once,TRBJ1-3
CASSSLDTQYF,TRBV13,11,few,TRBJ2-3
CASSFTSGRPTYGTDTQYF,TRBV5-1,19,NA,TRBJ2-3
CATSGGGQETQYF,TRBV15,13,NA,TRBJ2-5